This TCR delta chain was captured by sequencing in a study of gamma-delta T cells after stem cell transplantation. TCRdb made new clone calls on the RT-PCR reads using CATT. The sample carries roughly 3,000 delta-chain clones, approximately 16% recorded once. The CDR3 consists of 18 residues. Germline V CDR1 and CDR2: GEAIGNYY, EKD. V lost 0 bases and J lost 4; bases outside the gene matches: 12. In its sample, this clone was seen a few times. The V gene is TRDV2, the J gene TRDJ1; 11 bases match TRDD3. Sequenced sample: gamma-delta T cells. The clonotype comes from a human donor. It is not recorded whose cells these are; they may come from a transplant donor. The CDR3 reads CACDTIPTGGYEGDKLIF. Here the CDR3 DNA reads TGTGCCTGTGACACCATCCCTACTGGGGGATATGAGGGCGATAAACTCATCTTT.